This T cell receptor beta chain stems from a study of T cell repertoires in cytomegalovirus infection. About the study: Matching HLA type and CMV infection were both indicated by public TCR beta signatures.

Using its own MiXCR run on the reads, TCRdb lists one record per CDR3 protein. Of 150,000 to 200,000 distinct CDR3 sequences detected, roughly a fifth appear once; the ten largest clones hold 2.5% to 3%. This clonotype has a handful of counts. This CDR3 is 14 amino acids long. Unmatched junction bases numbered 8, after V lost 2 bases and J lost 9 bases. The germline V gene encodes CDR1 LNHDA and CDR2 SQIVND (reference sequence). The sequence derives from a human donor in good health (CMV status not recorded). Some clones in this sample may be carry-over from other donors' samples. This chain joins TRBV19 and TRBJ2-5; 8 positions match TRBD2. Sequencing was done on a sample of PBMCs. CDR3 bases: TGTGCCAGTAGTATACGGGGGGGTCCGGAGGCCCAGTACTTC. It translates to CASSIRGGPEAQYF.